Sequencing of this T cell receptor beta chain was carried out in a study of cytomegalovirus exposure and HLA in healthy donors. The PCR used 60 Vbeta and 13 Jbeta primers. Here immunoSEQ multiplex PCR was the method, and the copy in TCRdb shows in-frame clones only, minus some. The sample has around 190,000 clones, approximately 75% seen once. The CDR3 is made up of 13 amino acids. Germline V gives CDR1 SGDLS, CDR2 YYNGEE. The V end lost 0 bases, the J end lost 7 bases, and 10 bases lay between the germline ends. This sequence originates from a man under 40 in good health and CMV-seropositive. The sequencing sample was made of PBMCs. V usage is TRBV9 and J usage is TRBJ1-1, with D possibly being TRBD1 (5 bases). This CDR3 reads CASSVGGLNEAFF. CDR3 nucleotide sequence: TGTGCCAGCAGCGTAGGGGGCCTAAATGAAGCTTTCTTT. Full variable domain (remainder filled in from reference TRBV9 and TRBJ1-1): DSGVTQTPKHLITATGQRVTLRCSPRSGDLSVYWYQQSLDQGLQFLIQYYNGEERAKGNILERFSAQQFPDLHSELNLSSLELGDSALYFCASSVGGLNEAFFGQGTRLTVV.